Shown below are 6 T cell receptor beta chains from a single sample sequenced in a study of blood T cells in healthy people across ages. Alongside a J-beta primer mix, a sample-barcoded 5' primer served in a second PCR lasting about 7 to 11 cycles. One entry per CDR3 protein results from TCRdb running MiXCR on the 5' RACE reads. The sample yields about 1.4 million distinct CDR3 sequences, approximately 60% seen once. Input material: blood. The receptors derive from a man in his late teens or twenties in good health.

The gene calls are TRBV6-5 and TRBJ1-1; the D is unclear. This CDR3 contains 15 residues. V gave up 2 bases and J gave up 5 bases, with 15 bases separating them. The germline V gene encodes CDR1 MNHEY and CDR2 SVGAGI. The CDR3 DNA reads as TGTGCCAGCAGTTACACTACGGGTTTGGAGACTGAAGCTTTCTTT. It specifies CASSYTTGLETEAFF.

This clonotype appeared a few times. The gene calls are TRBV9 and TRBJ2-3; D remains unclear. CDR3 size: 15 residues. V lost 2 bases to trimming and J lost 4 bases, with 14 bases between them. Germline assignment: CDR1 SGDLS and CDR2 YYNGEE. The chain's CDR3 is CASSVRLVGADTQYF. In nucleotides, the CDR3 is TGTGCCAGCAGCGTGCGTCTAGTCGGAGCAGATACGCAGTATTTT.

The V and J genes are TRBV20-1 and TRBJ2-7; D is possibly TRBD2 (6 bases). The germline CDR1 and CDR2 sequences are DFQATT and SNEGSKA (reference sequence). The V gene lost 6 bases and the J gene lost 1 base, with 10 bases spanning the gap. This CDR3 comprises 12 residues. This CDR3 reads CSAASESYEQYF. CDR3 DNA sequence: TGCAGTGCGGCTAGCGAGTCCTACGAGCAGTACTTC.

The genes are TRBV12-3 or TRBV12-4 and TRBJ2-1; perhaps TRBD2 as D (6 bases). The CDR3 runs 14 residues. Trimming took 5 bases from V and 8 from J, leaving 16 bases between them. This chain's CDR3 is CASSGDSAFYEQFF. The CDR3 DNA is TGTGCCAGCAGTGGGGACTCGGCCTTCTATGAGCAGTTCTTC.

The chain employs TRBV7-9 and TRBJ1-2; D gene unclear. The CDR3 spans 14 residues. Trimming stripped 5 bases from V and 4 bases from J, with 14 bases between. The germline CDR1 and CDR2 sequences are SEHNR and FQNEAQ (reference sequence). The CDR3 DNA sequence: TGTGCCAGCAGCCAAGCAAGGCTTATCTATGGCTACACCTTC. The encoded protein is CASSQARLIYGYTF.

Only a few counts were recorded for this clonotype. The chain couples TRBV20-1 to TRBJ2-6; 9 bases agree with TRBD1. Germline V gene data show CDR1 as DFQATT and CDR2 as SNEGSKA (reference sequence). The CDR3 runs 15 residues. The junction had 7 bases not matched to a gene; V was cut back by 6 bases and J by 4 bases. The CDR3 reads CSARTGGPGANVLTF. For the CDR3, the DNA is TGCAGTGCGAGAACAGGGGGCCCCGGGGCCAACGTCCTGACTTTC.